A selection of T cell receptor beta chains follows, all from one sample in a study of regulatory T cells in long-lasting Graves disease. One entry per CDR3 protein, called by TCRdb with MiXCR from the multiplex PCR reads. The table lists 360,000 or so distinct CDR3 sequences, approximately 16% of them singletons. The data were also submitted as part of a second study, on T cells in Graves' hyperthyroidism and ophthalmopathy.

Sequencing was performed on peripheral blood mononuclear cells (PBMCs), taken at new diagnosis, from a patient treated with antithyroid drugs. The receptors originated from a middle-aged man with Graves disease. The CDR3 runs from the conserved cysteine through the conserved F or W. The D gene is left open where the match is weak. Only part of the rows carry a size: once, few, many, or a class if the clone is expanded.

D gene	V gene	clone size	J gene	CDR3 protein	CDR3 DNA
TRBD2	TRBV4-3	many	TRBJ2-7	CASSQQLTSGGEQYF	TGCGCCAGCAGCCAGCAACTCACTAGCGGGGGGGAGCAGTACTTC
TRBD1	TRBV11-2	few	TRBJ2-5	CASSSTGGPYQETQYF	TGTGCCAGCAGCTCGACAGGGGGACCGTACCAAGAGACCCAGTACTTC
TRBD1	TRBV12-3/TRBV12-4	many	TRBJ2-1	CASSPGQSRVYNEQFF	TGTGCCAGCAGTCCGGGACAGAGTAGGGTTTACAATGAGCAGTTCTTC
-	TRBV2	many	TRBJ2-7	CASTPGISSYEQYF	TGTGCCAGCACCCCGGGGATATCCTCCTACGAGCAGTACTTC
-	TRBV30	many	TRBJ2-7	CAWSVLALEQYF	TGTGCCTGGAGTGTACTTGCCCTCGAGCAGTACTTC
TRBD2	TRBV2	few	TRBJ2-1	CASGTGTSGGDEQFF	TGTGCCAGCGGGACCGGGACTAGCGGGGGCGATGAGCAGTTCTTC
TRBD2	TRBV6-2/TRBV6-3	few	TRBJ2-5	CASSYGGGWETQYF	TGTGCCAGCAGTTATGGCGGGGGGTGGGAGACCCAGTACTTC
TRBD1	TRBV7-3	many	TRBJ2-1	CASSSGTGLYNEQFF	TGTGCCAGCAGCTCCGGGACAGGCCTATACAATGAGCAGTTCTTC
-	TRBV28	-	TRBJ2-4	CASSLSSTGRNIQYF	TGTGCCAGCAGTTTAAGCTCGACAGGGAGGAACATTCAGTACTTC
-	TRBV2	many	TRBJ2-7	CASRSGHGYEQYF	TGTGCCAGCAGATCCGGTCACGGGTACGAGCAGTACTTC
-	TRBV28	many	TRBJ1-4	CASSPPLTTNEKLFF	TGTGCCAGCAGCCCCCCTTTGACCACTAATGAAAAACTGTTTTTT
-	TRBV3-1	few	TRBJ2-5	CVSSRDFEETQYF	TGTGTCAGCAGCCGGGACTTCGAAGAGACCCAGTACTTC
TRBD2	TRBV6-2/TRBV6-3	few	TRBJ2-3	CASTPSGVPDTQYF	TGTGCCAGCACCCCTAGCGGGGTTCCAGATACGCAGTATTTT
-	TRBV9	many	TRBJ2-7	CASSVAPRRDYEQYF	TGTGCCAGCAGCGTAGCTCCCCGCAGGGACTACGAGCAGTACTTC
TRBD1	TRBV19	few	TRBJ1-5	CASSWTGANQPQHF	TGTGCCAGTAGTTGGACAGGGGCCAATCAGCCCCAGCATTTT
TRBD1	TRBV12-3/TRBV12-4	-	TRBJ1-2	CASSPRGLGYTF	TGTGCCAGCAGCCCCAGGGGGCTTGGCTACACCTTC
-	TRBV12-3/TRBV12-4	many	TRBJ2-2	CASSARRGRTGELFF	TGTGCCAGCAGTGCCCGCCGGGGACGCACCGGGGAGCTGTTTTTT
-	TRBV5-1	many	TRBJ2-3	CASSSLLGFTDTQYF	TGCGCCAGCAGCTCTCTTCTAGGGTTTACAGATACGCAGTATTTT
-	TRBV10-3	many	TRBJ2-5	CAISDGFGPSQETQYF	TGTGCCATCAGTGACGGGTTTGGACCATCCCAAGAGACCCAGTACTTC
-	TRBV7-2	many	TRBJ2-6	CASSAAVSGANVLTF	TGTGCCAGCAGCGCAGCGGTCTCTGGGGCCAACGTCCTGACTTTC
-	TRBV20-1	-	TRBJ2-3	CSARGYVGVDTQYF	TGCAGTGCCAGGGGCTACGTAGGGGTAGATACGCAGTATTTT
TRBD1	TRBV2	-	TRBJ1-6	CASSEQGQGNSPLHF	TGTGCCAGCAGTGAACAGGGACAGGGGAATTCACCCCTCCACTTT
-	TRBV20-1	-	TRBJ2-5	CSARDPAWYQETQYF	TGCAGTGCTAGGGACCCGGCATGGTACCAAGAGACCCAGTACTTC
-	TRBV20-1	-	TRBJ1-4	CSATRGAGEKLFF	TGCAGTGCTACTCGGGGGGCTGGTGAAAAACTGTTTTTT
-	TRBV11-3	-	TRBJ2-5	CASSLSMGTRQRTQYF	TGTGCCAGCAGCTTATCGATGGGTACAAGACAAAGGACCCAGTACTTC
-	TRBV7-2	many	TRBJ2-3	CASSGGLPDTQYF	TGTGCCAGCAGCGGCGGGTTGCCAGATACGCAGTATTTT
-	TRBV20-1	many	TRBJ2-1	CSARDLLAYNEQFF	TGCAGTGCTAGAGATCTTTTAGCGTACAATGAGCAGTTCTTC
TRBD1	TRBV5-1	few	TRBJ1-4	CASSQQGSNEKLFF	TGCGCCAGCAGCCAACAGGGGTCTAATGAAAAACTGTTTTTT
TRBD1	TRBV7-2	many	TRBJ2-7	CASSLVGGSYEQYF	TGTGCCAGCAGCTTAGTAGGGGGCTCTTACGAGCAGTACTTC
TRBD1	TRBV4-2	many	TRBJ2-7	CASSQVSMRGQTYEQYF	TGTGCCAGCAGCCAAGTTTCCATGAGGGGACAGACCTACGAGCAGTACTTC
TRBD2	TRBV30	-	TRBJ2-6	CAWTRLAGGSGANVLTF	TGTGCCTGGACCAGACTAGCGGGGGGTTCTGGGGCCAACGTCCTGACTTTC
-	TRBV28	few	TRBJ1-5	CASSPIWQPQHF	TGTGCCAGCAGTCCAATATGGCAGCCCCAGCATTTT
-	TRBV30	many	TRBJ2-5	CAWSSVQETQYF	TGTGCCTGGAGCTCAGTCCAAGAGACCCAGTACTTC
-	TRBV6-1	many	TRBJ1-1	CASSAPGSRVAFF	TGTGCCAGCAGTGCGCCCGGGAGCCGGGTCGCTTTCTTT
-	TRBV3-1	many	TRBJ2-5	CASSQLVGGPETQYF	TGTGCCAGCAGCCAACTGGTGGGGGGCCCAGAGACCCAGTACTTC
-	TRBV6-9	-	TRBJ1-5	CASSYVQAGNQPQHF	TGTGCCAGCAGTTACGTCCAGGCGGGCAATCAGCCCCAGCATTTT
-	TRBV5-1	many	TRBJ2-3	CASSYTGDTSTDTQYF	TGCGCCAGCAGCTACACCGGAGATACTAGCACAGATACGCAGTATTTT
-	TRBV18	-	TRBJ2-7	CASSSTATTYEQYF	TGTGCCAGCTCATCAACAGCTACCACCTACGAGCAGTACTTC
-	TRBV18	many	TRBJ1-2	CASSPQVDRGYTF	TGTGCCAGCTCACCACAGGTTGACAGGGGCTACACCTTC
TRBD2	TRBV10-2	many	TRBJ2-1	CATVRLAGKRGYNEQFF	TGCGCCACCGTCAGACTAGCGGGGAAAAGAGGGTACAATGAGCAGTTCTTC
-	TRBV10-3	-	TRBJ1-1	CAISQAPRTEAFF	TGTGCCATCAGCCAAGCCCCACGCACTGAAGCTTTCTTT
-	TRBV7-2	many	TRBJ1-6	CASSQLGNSPLHF	TGTGCCAGCAGCCAGCTCGGGAATTCACCCCTCCACTTT
-	TRBV19	-	TRBJ2-2	CASSIFNGGFGELFF	TGTGCCAGTAGTATTTTCAACGGGGGATTCGGGGAGCTGTTTTTT
TRBD1	TRBV3-1	many	TRBJ1-6	CASSLGTDSDSPLHF	TGTGCCAGCAGCCTGGGGACAGATTCGGATTCACCCCTCCACTTT
TRBD1	TRBV10-3	many	TRBJ2-7	CAISLDRTYEQYF	TGTGCCATCAGTTTGGACAGGACCTACGAGCAGTACTTC
-	TRBV2	few	TRBJ2-4	CASSEQNIQYF	TGTGCCAGCAGTGAGCAAAACATTCAGTACTTC
TRBD1	TRBV2	many	TRBJ2-7	CASSYRGYEQYF	TGTGCCAGCAGCTACAGGGGCTACGAGCAGTACTTC
-	TRBV20-1	few	TRBJ1-4	CSASLRGAREKLFF	TGCAGTGCTAGCCTTAGGGGGGCCCGGGAAAAACTGTTTTTT
TRBD2	TRBV19	many	TRBJ2-3	CASTPGGDADTQYF	TGTGCCAGTACCCCGGGGGGGGACGCAGATACGCAGTATTTT
-	TRBV7-2	many	TRBJ2-7	CASSQVGTAVYEQYF	TGTGCCAGCAGCCAGGTCGGGACCGCAGTTTACGAGCAGTACTTC
-	TRBV20-1	many	TRBJ1-5	CSATRTDQPQHF	TGCAGTGCCACGAGGACAGATCAGCCCCAGCATTTT